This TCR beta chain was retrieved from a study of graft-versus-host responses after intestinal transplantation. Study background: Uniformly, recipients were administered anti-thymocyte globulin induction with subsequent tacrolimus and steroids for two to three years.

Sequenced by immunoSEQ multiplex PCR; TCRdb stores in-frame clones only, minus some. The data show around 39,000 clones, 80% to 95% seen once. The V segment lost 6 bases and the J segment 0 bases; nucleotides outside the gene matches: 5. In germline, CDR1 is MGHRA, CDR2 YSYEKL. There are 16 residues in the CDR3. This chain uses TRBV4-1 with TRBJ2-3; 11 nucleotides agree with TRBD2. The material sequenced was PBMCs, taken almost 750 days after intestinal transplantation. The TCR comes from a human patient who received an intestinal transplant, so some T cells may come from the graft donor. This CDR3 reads CASRTRTSGSTDTQYF. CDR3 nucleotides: TGCGCCAGCAGGACTCGGACTAGCGGGAGCACAGATACGCAGTATTTT.